The clone carrying this T cell receptor beta chain is a singleton in its sample. Libraries were prepared by immunoSEQ multiplex PCR; TCRdb keeps only in-frame clonotypes and omits some of them. The sample contains 60,000 to 90,000 clones, about 85% of which appear only once. Enrollment of patients from Seattle took place during active infection, with longitudinal follow-up. The record originates from a study of blood T cell repertoires in COVID-19. Looking at the study overall: COVID-19 samples, acute and convalescent, were from the United States, Italy and Spain. PBMCs, B-cell-depleted T cells, or T cells were the source of the cDNA or gDNA that made up the material.

Germline CDR1 WSHSY, CDR2 SAAADI. The CDR3 has 13 residues. With V trimmed by 3 bases and J by 11 bases, 3 bases remained unmatched. What was sequenced was peripheral blood. The chain combines TRBV10-2 with TRBJ1-6; 8 bases align to TRBD1. This TCR came from a man in his sixties with COVID-19, enrolled during active disease. The chain's CDR3 is CASSDQDRAPLHF. CDR3 nucleotide sequence: TGCGCCAGCAGTGACCAGGACAGGGCACCCCTCCACTTT.